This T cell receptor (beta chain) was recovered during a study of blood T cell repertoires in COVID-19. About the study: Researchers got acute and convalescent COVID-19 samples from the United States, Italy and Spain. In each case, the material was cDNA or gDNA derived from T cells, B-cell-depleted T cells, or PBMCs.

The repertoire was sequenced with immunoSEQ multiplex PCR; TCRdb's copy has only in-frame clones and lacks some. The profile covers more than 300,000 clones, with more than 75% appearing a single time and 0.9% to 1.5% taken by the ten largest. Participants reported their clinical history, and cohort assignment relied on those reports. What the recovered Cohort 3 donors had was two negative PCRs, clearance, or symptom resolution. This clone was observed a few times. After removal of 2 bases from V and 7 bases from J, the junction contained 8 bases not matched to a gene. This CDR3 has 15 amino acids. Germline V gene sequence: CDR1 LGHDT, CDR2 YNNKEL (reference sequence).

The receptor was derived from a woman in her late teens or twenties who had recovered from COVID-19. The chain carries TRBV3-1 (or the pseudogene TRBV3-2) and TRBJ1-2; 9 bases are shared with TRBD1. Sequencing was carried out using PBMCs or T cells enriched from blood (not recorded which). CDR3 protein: CASSQPSTGGGGYTF. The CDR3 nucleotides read TGTGCCAGCAGCCAACCATCCACAGGGGGCGGTGGCTACACCTTC.